What follows describes a single T cell receptor beta chain. Sequencing was performed with immunoSEQ multiplex PCR; in TCRdb, only in-frame clones are kept and a portion is missing. The sample has some 54,000 clones; roughly 93% are singletons. The data derive from a study of T cell changes during pregnancy in multiple sclerosis. Germline V gene lookup returns CDR1 MNHEY and CDR2 SMNVEV (reference sequence). The CDR3 extends over 17 amino acids. Trimming took 4 bases from V and 2 from J; bases not matched to a gene: 14. The clonotype was recovered from a female donor with multiple sclerosis, enrolled in a pregnancy study. The material sequenced was peripheral blood, taken after pregnancy. The V gene is TRBV27, the J gene TRBJ2-7, with TRBD1 matching over 7 bases. Here the CDR3 reads CASSSRQMGQTTYEQYF. CDR3 DNA sequence: TGTGCCAGCAGTTCAAGGCAGATGGGACAGACTACCTACGAGCAGTACTTC.